The rows below give T cell receptor beta chains drawn from one sample of a study of T-cell memory formation after mild COVID-19. TCRdb reanalysed the 5' RACE reads using MiXCR and keeps one entry per CDR3 protein. The table shows 380,000 or so distinct CDR3 sequences, with roughly an eighth occurring only once. The sequenced sample consisted of PBMCs or a T cell subset sorted from them (not recorded which). These receptors came from a man aged 18 to 29 who had mild COVID-19 (a few samples of this study predate the infection). Cell type and time point are not known. Both conserved end residues are part of each CDR3. Clone size is given for some rows only: seen once, a few or many times, or a class if the clone is expanded.

cdr3_aa	clone_size	cdr3_length	v_call	j_call
CASSQGQAPYEQYF	-	14	TRBV4-1	TRBJ2-7
CASSAGPGGGYTF	-	13	TRBV6-4	TRBJ1-2
CASSPTSSGGGDTQYF	few	16	TRBV4-1	TRBJ2-3
CASSVGGVNSPLHF	-	14	TRBV2	TRBJ1-6
CASSTQPGPGANVLTF	-	16	TRBV7-2	TRBJ2-6
CASRAAEDTQYF	few	12	TRBV2	TRBJ2-3
CASSLMSGASDTQYF	-	15	TRBV7-3	TRBJ2-3
CASSLGRDRGVAEAFF	few	16	TRBV12-3/TRBV12-4	TRBJ1-1
CASSQGRTGTFNQPQHF	few	17	TRBV4-3	TRBJ1-5
CASSQDLFQNEQYF	many	14	TRBV4-1	TRBJ2-7
CSASTGDWGGYTF	-	13	TRBV20-1	TRBJ1-2
CASSLTGTALDNSPLHF	few	17	TRBV7-2	TRBJ1-6
CSARGGATTDTQYF	few	14	TRBV20-1	TRBJ2-3
CASTIRRGWQFF	-	12	TRBV6-2/TRBV6-3	TRBJ2-1
CASSPDRRGAGTDTQYF	few	17	TRBV5-1	TRBJ2-3
CSVEDPQTGGTQYF	few	14	TRBV29-1	TRBJ2-5
CASSPLGLAAPKKTGELFF	-	19	TRBV6-5	TRBJ2-2
CASSLDREGKLFF	-	13	TRBV7-2	TRBJ1-4
CASSQDPGPSSYNEQFF	few	17	TRBV4-1	TRBJ2-1
CASSTKLHGNTGELFF	-	16	TRBV7-7	TRBJ2-2